The subject of this entry is one T cell receptor (beta chain). Its antigen is still unknown. Since no conserved phenylalanine or tryptophan closes the CDR3, a read error is the likely cause. The record originates from a study of T cell repertoires in cytomegalovirus infection. Study results and limitations: The response measured ex vivo was dominated by TCR beta clonotypes (HLA-C-restricted and CMV-specific).

TCRdb reprocessed the reads via MiXCR and lists one record per CDR3 protein. The repertoire holds 650,000 to 900,000 distinct CDR3 sequences, with about 27% as singletons. CDR1 is SGHVS and CDR2 is FNYEAQ in the germline V gene. CDR3 size: 15 residues. With 0 bases removed from V and 3 bases from J, the gap between germline ends came to 12 bases. Sequencing used cultured CD8+ T cells from PBMCs, obtained from culture after CMV antigen stimulation. The chain uses TRBV7-6 and TRBJ2-7, with D tentatively TRBD1 (5 bases). This sequence originates from a human donor in good health (CMV status not recorded). Some clones in this sample may be carry-over from other donors' samples. This CDR3 reads CASSLAKGSHYEQYG. The CDR3 DNA reads as TGTGCCAGCAGCTTAGCCAAGGGGTCCCACTACGAGCAGTACGGC.